What follows describes a single T cell receptor (beta chain). What it binds is unknown. Trimming pared 4 bases from V and 1 base from J, leaving 14 bases between. This CDR3 region has 15 residues. The germline CDR1 and CDR2 sequences are MNHNY and SVGAGI (reference sequence). This record comes from a study of cytomegalovirus exposure and HLA in healthy donors. Study-wide background: A later analysis reported the 130 or so validation repertoires used the same platform as the roughly 700 first-cohort repertoires.

Study-level results: While the bulk of TCR sequences proved rare, some public TCRs turned up in many donors. In vitro experiments confirmed that a few CMV-associated chains were specific for CMV antigens.

Sequenced by immunoSEQ multiplex PCR; TCRdb stores in-frame clones only, minus some. Of nearly 80,000 clones in the sample, roughly 93% are singletons; the top ten hold about 3.8%. The sequence derives from a woman aged 30 to 39 in good health and CMV-seronegative. Sequences were obtained from PBMCs. V usage is TRBV6-6 and J usage is TRBJ2-7, with a possible D match to TRBD1 (6 bases). In DNA form, the CDR3 reads TGTGCCAGCAGTTCCGCAGGGGAGAGGTCCTACGAGCAGTACTTC. Residues: CASSSAGERSYEQYF.